This T cell receptor (beta chain) was documented in a study of shared clonotypes between healthy human individuals. The run depth of the assay was deep. Sequenced by immunoSEQ multiplex PCR; TCRdb stores in-frame clones only, minus some. The sample comprises around 500,000 clones, approximately 80% of which are singletons, and roughly 13% rests with the top ten. This CDR3 has 15 amino acids. The V gene lost 1 base and the J gene lost 4 bases, with 13 bases spanning the gap. Germline CDR1 is MGHRA and CDR2 is YSYEKL. Participating donors were healthy, HIV-negative adults free of recent acute infections or vaccinations.

The TCR sequence derives from a woman aged 40-49 years in good health. Some clones in this sample may be carry-over from other donors' samples. The rearrangement uses TRBV4-1 and TRBJ1-1; tentative D call: TRBD1 (6 bases). Sample: PBMCs. CDR3 DNA sequence: TGCGCCAGCAGCCAAGTCGGGGGGCTCGGCACTGAAGCTTTCTTT. It codes for CASSQVGGLGTEAFF.